The sequence of this T cell receptor beta chain was determined in a study of T cell repertoires in cytomegalovirus infection. Across the study: TCR beta signatures that were public indicated CMV infection and matching HLA type.

This CDR3 is built from 13 residues. V lost 1 base, J lost 11 bases, and 15 bases lay in between. Germline CDR1 is SGHDN and CDR2 is FVKESK. TCRdb itself ran the reads through MiXCR, one entry per CDR3 protein. The sample yields approximately 910,000 distinct CDR3 sequences, 25% to 40% seen once. A word on this clonotype: Its specificity is unknown.

This TCR derives from a human donor in good health (CMV status not recorded). Some clones in this sample may be carry-over from other donors' samples. The sequences come from cultured CD8+ T cells from PBMCs, collected from culture after CMV antigen stimulation. The chain employs TRBV14 and TRBJ2-7; D unclear. DNA for the CDR3: TGTGCCAGCAGCCAAGGGAAAAGAACTCCGGAGTACTTC. This sequence encodes CASSQGKRTPEYF.